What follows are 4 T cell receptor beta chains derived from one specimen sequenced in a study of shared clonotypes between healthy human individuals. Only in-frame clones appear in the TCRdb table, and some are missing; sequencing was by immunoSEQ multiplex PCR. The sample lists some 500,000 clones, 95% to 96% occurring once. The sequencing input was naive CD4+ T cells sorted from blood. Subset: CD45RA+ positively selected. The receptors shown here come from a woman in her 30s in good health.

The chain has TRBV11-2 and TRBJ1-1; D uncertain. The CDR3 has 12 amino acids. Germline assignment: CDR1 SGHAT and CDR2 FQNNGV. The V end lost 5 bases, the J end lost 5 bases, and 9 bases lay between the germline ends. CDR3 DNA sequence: TGTGCCAGCAGCCTACCTATAACTGAAGCTTTCTTT. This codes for CASSLPITEAFF.

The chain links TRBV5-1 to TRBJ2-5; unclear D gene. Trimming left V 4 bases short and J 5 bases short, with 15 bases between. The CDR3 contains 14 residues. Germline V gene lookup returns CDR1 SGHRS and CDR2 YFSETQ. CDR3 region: CASSAAVVPETQYF. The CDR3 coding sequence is TGCGCCAGCAGCGCCGCGGTAGTCCCCGAGACCCAGTACTTC.

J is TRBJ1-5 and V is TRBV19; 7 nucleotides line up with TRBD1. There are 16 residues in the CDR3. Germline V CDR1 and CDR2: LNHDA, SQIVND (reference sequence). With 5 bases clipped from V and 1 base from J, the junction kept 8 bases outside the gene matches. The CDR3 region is CASSVWGTDSNQPQHF. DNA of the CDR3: TGTGCCAGTAGTGTCTGGGGGACAGACAGCAATCAGCCCCAGCATTTT.

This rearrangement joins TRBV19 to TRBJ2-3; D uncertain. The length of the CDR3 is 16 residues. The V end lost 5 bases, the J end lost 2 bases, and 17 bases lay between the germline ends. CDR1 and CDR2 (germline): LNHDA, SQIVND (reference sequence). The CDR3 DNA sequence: TGTGCCAGTAGTTGGGGAAACTGGGTCGCCACAGATACGCAGTATTTT. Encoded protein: CASSWGNWVATDTQYF.